This TCR beta chain derives from a study of CD4 and CD8 cells across lung adenocarcinoma regions. Donors had localized lung adenocarcinoma, a non-small cell lung cancer. The germline V gene has CDR1 MNHEY and CDR2 SVGEGT. The CDR3 covers 17 residues. Trimming stripped 6 bases from V and 0 bases from J, with 18 bases between. This clonotype is termed large (0.1 to 1%). Using its own MiXCR run on the PCR reads, TCRdb lists one record per CDR3 protein. This table has 3,500 or so distinct CDR3 sequences, 45% to 60% appearing once. This clonotype was sampled from a female donor with lung adenocarcinoma. The CD4 and CD8 labels of this study may be unreliable. This chain uses TRBV6-2 or TRBV6-3 with TRBJ2-1, with D perhaps TRBD2 (6 bases). The sample taken for sequencing was CD4+ T cells from the center of a lung tumor. The CDR3 coding sequence is TGTGCCAGCAGCTCGGACTACTCCCTAAGCTCCTACAATGAGCAGTTCTTC. Amino acids: CASSSDYSLSSYNEQFF.